The 29 T cell receptor beta chains in this list originate from one sample, sequenced in a study of TIL therapy for anti-PD-1-resistant metastatic lung cancer. The immunoSEQ assay was v3. Sequencing was performed with immunoSEQ multiplex PCR; in TCRdb, only in-frame clones are kept and a portion is missing. Of 50,000 or so clones in the sample, approximately 79% are singletons; the top ten hold around 4.8%. Time point meaning: pre-treatment sample, taken before nivolumab and TIL therapy. Sequenced material: blood, taken at baseline. Receptor source: a woman aged 25-80 years with non-small cell lung cancer.

The chain carries TRBV5-4 and TRBJ2-3; 7 nucleotides match TRBD1. Germline V gives CDR1 SGHNT, CDR2 YYREEE (reference sequence). CDR3 length: 15 amino acids. V shed 0 bases and J 4 bases; nucleotides not matched to a gene: 5. This CDR3 reads CASSLEGARADTQYF. As DNA, the CDR3 is TGTGCCAGCAGCTTGGAGGGGGCGCGAGCAGATACGCAGTATTTT.

The rearrangement joins TRBV21-1 to TRBJ2-5; TRBD1, the D gene given by the table, was not confirmed from the DNA. TRBV21-1 is an annotated pseudogene. The CDR3 is 13 amino acids. In DNA, the CDR3 is TGTGCCAGCAGCAAAGGGCTGGTAGAGACCCAGTACTTC. Translating gives CASSKGLVETQYF.

The V and J genes are TRBV28 and TRBJ1-5; tentatively, D is TRBD1 (6 bases). Trimming shortened V by 6 bases and J by 0 bases, and 15 bases separated the two germline ends. CDR1 and CDR2 from the germline V gene are MDHEN and SYDVKM. The CDR3 runs 16 residues. The CDR3: CASSPGGGHSNQPQHF. The CDR3, as DNA: TGTGCCAGCAGCCCCGGGGGGGGGCATAGCAATCAGCCCCAGCATTTT.

This clone was observed once. The chain has TRBV9 and TRBJ1-4; 10 positions agree with TRBD1. The CDR3 has 15 residues. Per the germline V gene, CDR1 is SGDLS and CDR2 is YYNGEE. V lost 3 bases, J lost 11 bases, and 10 bases stayed unmatched. CDR3 DNA: TGTGCCAGCAGCGCCGCCGGGACAGGGGTTGGGAAACTGTTTTTT. Translated, it gives CASSAAGTGVGKLFF.

This chain links TRBV25-1 with TRBJ1-2, with 8 positions matching TRBD1. CDR3 length: 16 amino acids. V was clipped by 5 bases and J by 8 bases; unmatched bases: 16. Germline-derived CDR1 and CDR2 are MGHDK and SYGVNS. The CDR3 DNA reads TGTGCCAGCAGTCGGCACGACCAAACAGGGGGAAGAGGCTACACCTTC. Encoded protein: CASSRHDQTGGRGYTF.

V usage is TRBV6-5 and J usage is TRBJ1-5; D remains ambiguous. The CDR3 consists of 13 residues. Trimming removed 2 bases from V and 7 bases from J, with 9 bases in between. Germline V gene data show CDR1 as MNHEY and CDR2 as SVGAGI. The CDR3 is CASSYVLGQPQHF. CDR3 bases: TGTGCCAGCAGTTACGTCCTGGGGCAGCCCCAGCATTTT.

The chain joins TRBV10-3 to TRBJ2-5; 9 bases align to TRBD2. CDR1 ENHRY and CDR2 SYGVKD come from the germline V gene. This CDR3 is built from 12 residues. As DNA, the CDR3 is TGTGCGGGCGGGGGGGCCCAGGAGACCCAGTACTTC. Translating it yields CAGGGAQETQYF.

The chain links TRBV2 to TRBJ1-5; weak D call: TRBD1 (6 bases). Germline V gives CDR1 SNHLY, CDR2 FYNNEI. Trimming took off 6 bases at V and 5 bases at J, with 17 bases between the two ends. This CDR3 comprises 15 residues. The CDR3 reads CASSSMGAQDQPQHF. In nucleotides, the CDR3 is TGTGCCAGCAGCTCCATGGGGGCGCAGGATCAGCCCCAGCATTTT.

The table lists this clone with a few counts. The chain combines TRBV19 with TRBJ1-1; maybe TRBD1 (6 bases). This CDR3 has 12 amino acids. Trimming removed 10 bases from V and 10 bases from J, with 19 bases in between. In germline, CDR1 is LNHDA, CDR2 SQIVND (reference sequence). CDR3 nucleotide sequence: TGTGCCACCGGGACATTCCCGCGGGGAGCTTTCTTT. This sequence encodes CATGTFPRGAFF.

The V and J genes are TRBV15 and TRBJ1-1, with D perhaps TRBD1 (6 bases). This CDR3 has 16 amino acids. The V end lost 5 bases, the J end lost 5 bases, and 21 bases lay between the germline ends. The germline V gene has CDR1 LNHNV and CDR2 YYDKDF (reference sequence). The CDR3 coding sequence is TGTGCCACCAGCCTAGAAGGGGGGGCGCAGGGGACTGAAGCTTTCTTT. As protein: CATSLEGGAQGTEAFF.

V and J are TRBV7-2 and TRBJ2-5, with 7 bases matching TRBD1. The CDR3 extends over 13 amino acids. The V gene's germline CDR1 is SGHTA and CDR2 FQGNSA. V lost 4 bases, J lost 2 bases, and 1 base stayed unmatched. As DNA, the CDR3 is TGTGCCAGCAGCTCGGGACAGCAAGAGACCCAGTACTTC. It translates to CASSSGQQETQYF.

This chain links TRBV19 with TRBJ2-2; 8 bases align to TRBD2. The CDR3 consists of 14 residues. Per the germline V gene, CDR1 is LNHDA and CDR2 is SQIVND (reference sequence). The J segment lost 5 bases and the V segment lost 8 bases, leaving 7 bases of the junction unmatched. CDR3 DNA: TGTGCCAGTGAGCGGGGGACTTGGACCGGGGAGCTGTTTTTT. The encoded protein is CASERGTWTGELFF.

This chain connects TRBV5-4 to TRBJ2-3; D not resolved. The V end lost 2 bases, the J end lost 2 bases, and 6 bases lay between the germline ends. Germline-derived CDR1 and CDR2 are SGHNT and YYREEE (reference sequence). The CDR3 loop spans 13 amino acids. CDR3 nucleotide sequence: TGTGCCAGCAGCTTTGTAATCACAGATACGCAGTATTTT. Residues: CASSFVITDTQYF.

The CDR3 spells CASSLRRKDSPLHF. The CDR3 nucleotides read TGTGCCAGCAGCCTGAGGAGGAAAGATTCACCCCTCCACTTT. This chain links TRBV6-1 with TRBJ1-6, with D unclear. CDR3 length: 14 amino acids. Germline CDR1 reads MNHNS; CDR2 reads SASEGT. Trimming pared 6 bases from V and 8 bases from J, leaving 14 bases between.

The rearrangement links TRBV11-3 to TRBJ1-1; no firm D call. The CDR3 loop spans 14 amino acids. The germline V gene has CDR1 SGHNT and CDR2 YENEEA. The V end was cut by 1 base, the J end by 1 base, with 7 bases between. The DNA for the CDR3 is TGTGCCAGCAGCTTAGCAGGCGAGAACACTGAAGCTTTCTTT. Protein: CASSLAGENTEAFF.

The J gene is TRBJ1-2, the V gene TRBV6-1; D remains unclear. V lost 2 bases, J lost 6 bases, and 10 bases lay in between. This CDR3 spans 13 amino acids. Germline lookup yields CDR1 MNHNS and CDR2 SASEGT. CDR3 region: CASSEQALHGYTF. CDR3 nucleotide sequence: TGTGCCAGCAGTGAACAGGCCCTTCATGGCTACACCTTC.

The chain carries TRBV19 and TRBJ2-7; no clear D. Between the trimmed V and J ends, which lost 1 base and 0 bases, there was a span of 10 bases. Germline V gene lookup returns CDR1 LNHDA and CDR2 SQIVND (reference sequence). The CDR3 totals 15 residues. The CDR3 sequence: CASSIGATRSYEQYF. The CDR3 region has the DNA TGTGCCAGTAGTATAGGGGCTACCCGCTCCTACGAGCAGTACTTC.

The rearrangement uses TRBV7-2 and TRBJ2-1, with 11 bases matching TRBD2. Germline assignment: CDR1 SGHTA and CDR2 FQGNSA. With 5 bases clipped from V and 7 bases from J, the junction kept 7 bases outside the gene matches. This CDR3 contains 15 residues. CDR3 coding DNA: TGTGCCAGCAGCGCCCGACTAGCGGGGTCGAATGAGCAGTTCTTC. Its translation: CASSARLAGSNEQFF.

The J gene is TRBJ1-4, the V gene TRBV28; D ambiguous. Trimming took off 0 bases at V and 7 bases at J, with 9 bases between the two ends. Germline values: CDR1 MDHEN, CDR2 SYDVKM. The CDR3 is made up of 14 amino acids. The CDR3 sequence: CASSLWPGSEKLFF. CDR3 nucleotide sequence: TGTGCCAGCAGTTTATGGCCCGGGAGTGAAAAACTGTTTTTT.

The V and J genes are TRBV27 and TRBJ1-1; 8 nucleotides agree with TRBD1. The length of the CDR3 is 15 residues. V dropped 3 bases and J dropped 0; count of bases not matched to a gene: 3. Germline CDR1 MNHEY, CDR2 SMNVEV (reference sequence). CDR3 sequence (DNA): TGTGCCAGCAGTTTTACAGGGGGTTTGAACACTGAAGCTTTCTTT. It yields the protein CASSFTGGLNTEAFF.

This sequence joins TRBV28 and TRBJ1-2; TRBD1 agrees at 10 bases. The ends lost 3 bases at V and 8 bases at J; junction bases unmatched: 0. Germline values: CDR1 MDHEN, CDR2 SYDVKM. The CDR3 contains 12 residues. The CDR3 DNA follows: TGTGCCAGCAGTTTGACAGGGGGCGGCTACACCTTC. This codes for CASSLTGGGYTF.

The V and J genes are TRBV2 and TRBJ1-1; perhaps TRBD1 as D (6 bases). Trimming stripped 5 bases from V and 6 bases from J, with 13 bases between. Germline CDR1 is SNHLY and CDR2 is FYNNEI. CDR3 length: 13 residues. The CDR3 sequence is CASSSDGGAEAFF. The CDR3 region has the DNA TGTGCCAGCAGTTCGGACGGGGGCGCTGAAGCTTTCTTT.

This clone was recorded a few times. CDR3 residues: CAISAGRNTEAFF. For the CDR3, the DNA is TGTGCCATCAGTGCAGGGCGGAACACTGAAGCTTTCTTT. The chain carries TRBV10-3 and TRBJ1-1; perhaps TRBD1 as D (5 bases). In germline, CDR1 is ENHRY, CDR2 SYGVKD. CDR3 length: 13 amino acids. Trimming took 4 bases from V and 1 from J, leaving 7 bases between them.

This clone was detected a few times. The chain is built from TRBV13 and TRBJ1-1, with no clear D. Trimming cost V 3 bases and J 0 bases, with 5 bases left between them. CDR3 size: 13 residues. The germline V gene encodes CDR1 PRHDT and CDR2 FYEKMQ (reference sequence). The CDR3 protein is CASSFEVNTEAFF. CDR3 coding DNA: TGTGCCAGCAGCTTCGAGGTGAACACTGAAGCTTTCTTT.

This clone was observed a few times. The chain has TRBV6-5 and TRBJ2-7; 9 bases are shared with TRBD1. Germline V gene lookup returns CDR1 MNHEY and CDR2 SVGAGI. This CDR3 region has 13 residues. The J segment lost 8 bases and the V segment lost 6 bases, leaving 8 bases of the junction unmatched. DNA for the CDR3: TGTGCCAGCAGCGGGACAGGGATATACAAGCAGTACTTC. Its protein is CASSGTGIYKQYF.

The chain carries TRBV5-1 and TRBJ2-7, with D perhaps TRBD1 (6 bases). V lost 0 bases and J lost 7, with 17 bases in between. CDR1 is SGHRS, CDR2 YFSETQ, per germline. This CDR3 contains 15 residues. The CDR3 region is CASSLVAGSQGEQYF. In DNA, the CDR3 is TGCGCCAGCAGCTTGGTCGCAGGCAGCCAGGGGGAGCAGTACTTC. The full variable domain, its missing parts supplied by reference TRBV5-1 and TRBJ2-7, is KAGVTQTPRYLIKTRGQQVTLSCSPISGHRSVSWYQQTPGQGLQFLFEYFSETQRNKGNFPGRFSGRQFSNSRSEMNVSTLELGDSALYLCASSLVAGSQGEQYFGPGTRLTVT.

In its sample, this clone was seen a few times. V usage is TRBV2 and J usage is TRBJ1-3; tentative D call: TRBD1 (6 bases). Trimming cost V 5 bases and J 3 bases, with 14 bases left between them. The germline gives CDR1 SNHLY, CDR2 FYNNEI. The CDR3 consists of 15 residues. CDR3 sequence (DNA): TGTGCCAGCAGTCAACAGGGAAGGCGTGGAAACACCATATATTTT. It is translated as CASSQQGRRGNTIYF. The full variable domain, rest sourced from reference TRBV2 and TRBJ1-3, is EPEVTQTPSHQVTQMGQEVILRCVPISNHLYFYWYRQILGQKVEFLVSFYNNEISEKSEIFDDQFSVERPDGSNFTLKIRSTKLEDSAMYFCASSQQGRRGNTIYFGEGSWLTVV.

This chain connects TRBV19 to TRBJ2-5; D could derive from TRBD1 or TRBD2 (6 bases each). Looked up from germline, CDR1 is LNHDA and CDR2 is SQIVND (reference sequence). The CDR3 consists of 15 residues. V lost 5 bases, J lost 9 bases, and 22 bases lay in between. The CDR3 loop reads CASSAGHGTVVAQYF. In DNA, the CDR3 is TGTGCCAGTAGTGCGGGACATGGCACTGTGGTCGCCCAGTACTTC. The full variable domain, its missing parts supplied by reference TRBV19 and TRBJ2-5, is DGGITQSPKYLFRKEGQNVTLSCEQNLNHDAMYWYRQDPGQGLRLIYYSQIVNDFQKGDIAEGYSVSREKKESFPLTVTSAQKNPTAFYLCASSAGHGTVVAQYFGPGTRLLVL.

This clone was seen a single time. The V gene is TRBV5-4, the J gene TRBJ2-5, with TRBD2 identical over 12 bases. Germline V lookup: CDR1 SGHNT, CDR2 YYREEE (reference sequence). This CDR3 spans 16 amino acids. V shed 2 bases, J shed 5 bases, and the junction held 7 bases outside the gene matches. DNA for the CDR3: TGTGCCAGCAGCTTCCCTAGCGGGAGGGAAGGGGAGACCCAGTACTTC. Its translation: CASSFPSGREGETQYF.